This TCR beta chain was captured by sequencing in a study of blood T cell repertoires in COVID-19. Study as a whole: Specimens from acute and convalescent COVID-19 originated in the United States, Italy and Spain. Sources were T cells, B-cell-depleted T cells, or PBMCs; the material itself was cDNA or gDNA.

The germline gives CDR1 SGHNT, CDR2 YENEEA. This CDR3 spans 16 amino acids. Trimming took 0 bases from V and 1 from J; bases not matched to a gene: 4. Sequencing used immunoSEQ multiplex PCR; TCRdb keeps in-frame clones, though not all of them. The table has 300,000 to 400,000 clones, less than 90% seen once. The receptor comes from a woman aged 25 to 45 who had recovered from COVID-19. Material for sequencing was PBMCs or T cells enriched from blood (not recorded which). The J gene is TRBJ2-3, the V gene TRBV11-3; TRBD2 aligns across 7 bases. CDR3 DNA: TGTGCCAGCAGCTTAGATACGCTAGCGGGCACAGATACGCAGTATTTT. Translating gives CASSLDTLAGTDTQYF.